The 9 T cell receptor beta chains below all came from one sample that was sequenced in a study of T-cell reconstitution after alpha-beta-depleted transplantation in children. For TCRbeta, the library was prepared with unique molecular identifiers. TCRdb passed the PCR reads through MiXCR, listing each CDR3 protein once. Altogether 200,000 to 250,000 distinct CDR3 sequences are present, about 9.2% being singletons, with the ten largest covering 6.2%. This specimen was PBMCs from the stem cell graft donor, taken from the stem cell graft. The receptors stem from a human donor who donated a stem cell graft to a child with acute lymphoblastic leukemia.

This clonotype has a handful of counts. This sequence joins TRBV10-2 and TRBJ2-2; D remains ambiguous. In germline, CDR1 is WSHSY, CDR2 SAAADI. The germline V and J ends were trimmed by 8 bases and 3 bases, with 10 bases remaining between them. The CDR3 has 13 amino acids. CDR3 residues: CASGNGYTGELFF. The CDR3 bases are TGCGCCAGCGGGAACGGTTACACCGGGGAGCTGTTTTTT.

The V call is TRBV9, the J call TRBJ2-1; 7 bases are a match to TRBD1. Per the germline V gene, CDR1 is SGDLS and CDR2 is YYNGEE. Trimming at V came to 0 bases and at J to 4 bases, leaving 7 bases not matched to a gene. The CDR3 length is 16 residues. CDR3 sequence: CASSVARRQGYNEQFF. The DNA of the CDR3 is TGTGCCAGCAGCGTAGCTAGGCGACAGGGTTACAATGAGCAGTTCTTC.

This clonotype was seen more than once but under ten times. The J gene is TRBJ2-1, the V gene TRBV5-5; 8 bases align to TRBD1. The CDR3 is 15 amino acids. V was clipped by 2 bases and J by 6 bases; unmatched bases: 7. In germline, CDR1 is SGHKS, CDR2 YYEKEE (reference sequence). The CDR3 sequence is CASSLTGGTGNEQFF. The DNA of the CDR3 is TGTGCCAGCAGCTTAACAGGGGGAACAGGCAATGAGCAGTTCTTC. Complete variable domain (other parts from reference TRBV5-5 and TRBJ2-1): DAGVTQSPTHLIKTRGQQVTLRCSPISGHKSVSWYQQVLGQGPQFIFQYYEKEERGRGNFPDRFSARQFPNYSSELNVNALLLGDSALYLCASSLTGGTGNEQFFGPGTRLTVL.

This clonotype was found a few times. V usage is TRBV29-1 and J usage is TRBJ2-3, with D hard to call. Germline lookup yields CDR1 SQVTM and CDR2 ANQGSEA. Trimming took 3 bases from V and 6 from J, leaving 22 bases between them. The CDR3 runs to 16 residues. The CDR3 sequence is CSVDKLTSRTDDTQYF. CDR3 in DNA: TGCAGCGTTGATAAGCTAACCTCTAGGACGGACGATACGCAGTATTTT.

The DNA for the CDR3 is TGTGCCAGCAGTGAACTATGGGGTCGCGGGGGGGTCGTAAATGAGCAGTTCTTC. Protein product: CASSELWGRGGVVNEQFF. The chain joins TRBV2 to TRBJ2-1; 9 bases are a match to TRBD2. V was pared by 2 bases and J by 7 bases, with 15 bases of the junction left unmatched. The CDR3 consists of 18 residues. Germline lookup yields CDR1 SNHLY and CDR2 FYNNEI.

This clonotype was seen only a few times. The CDR3 here is CASSYRDRDSMNTEAFF. CDR3 bases: TGTGCCAGCAGCTACCGGGACAGGGATTCTATGAACACTGAAGCTTTCTTT. The chain carries TRBV7-8 and TRBJ1-1, with 9 bases identical to TRBD1. Germline loops: CDR1 SGHVS, CDR2 FQNEAQ. Trimming at V came to 4 bases and at J to 0 bases, leaving 9 bases not matched to a gene. CDR3 length equals 17 residues.

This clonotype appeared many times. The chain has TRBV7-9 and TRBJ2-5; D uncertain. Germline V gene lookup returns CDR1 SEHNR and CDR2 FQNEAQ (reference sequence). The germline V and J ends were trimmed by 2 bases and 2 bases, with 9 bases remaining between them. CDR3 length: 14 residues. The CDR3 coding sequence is TGTGCCAGCAGCTTAAATCTAGAGCAAGAGACCCAGTACTTC. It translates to CASSLNLEQETQYF.

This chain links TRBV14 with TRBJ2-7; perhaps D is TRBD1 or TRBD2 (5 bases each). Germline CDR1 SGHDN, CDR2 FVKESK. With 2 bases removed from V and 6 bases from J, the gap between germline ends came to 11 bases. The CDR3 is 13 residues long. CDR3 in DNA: TGTGCCAGCAGCCAATCTGGGACGATCGAGCAGTACTTC. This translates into CASSQSGTIEQYF.

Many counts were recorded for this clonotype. The CDR3 loop reads CASTLLTGLFGDSSYEQYF. In DNA form, the CDR3 reads TGTGCCAGCACCCTCTTGACAGGCCTCTTTGGGGACAGTTCCTACGAGCAGTACTTC. The J gene is TRBJ2-7, the V gene TRBV12-3 or TRBV12-4; 7 nucleotides agree with TRBD1. The CDR3 has 19 residues. V lost 7 bases, J lost 1 base, and 22 bases stayed unmatched.